Ten or more counts support the clone carrying this TCR beta chain. Its specificity is unknown. Each CDR3 protein is one row after TCRdb ran MiXCR on the reads. The data contain hundreds of thousands of distinct CDR3 sequences, 15% to 20% of them singletons. This specimen comes from a study of T cell repertoires in cytomegalovirus infection. The wider study: Matching HLA type, along with CMV infection, was indicated by public TCR beta signatures. Study observations and caveats: HLA-C-restricted CMV-specific TCR beta clonotypes were dominant in the ex vivo response. Cumulative public TCR beta family frequency identified CMV carriers with the relevant HLA.

Trimming stripped 1 base from V and 6 bases from J, with 9 bases between. Germline lookup yields CDR1 SGHTA and CDR2 FQGNSA. The CDR3 spans 13 residues. V gene TRBV7-2 combines with J gene TRBJ2-5; no definite D call. What was sequenced was PBMCs. The receptor was derived from a human donor in good health (CMV status not recorded). Some clones in this sample may be carry-over from other donors' samples. This CDR3 is CASSLEAPKTQYF. For the CDR3, the DNA is TGTGCCAGCAGCTTAGAGGCCCCGAAGACCCAGTACTTC.